The 2 T cell receptor beta chains below were found in one sample sequenced in a study of T cell changes during pregnancy in multiple sclerosis. TCRdb keeps only in-frame clones here, not all; method: immunoSEQ multiplex PCR. The sample carries about 110,000 clones, about 93% recorded once. The source was peripheral blood, collected in the third trimester of pregnancy. The receptors derive from a female donor with multiple sclerosis, enrolled in a pregnancy study.

The rearrangement links TRBV7-5 to TRBJ2-7; TRBD1 is the table's D call, not checked against the DNA. TRBV7-5 is a listed pseudogene. The CDR3 is 16 residues long. As DNA, the CDR3 is TGTGTCAGAAGCTCCTCCAGGTCAGGGCCTACCTACGAGCAGTACTTC. Translating it yields CVRSSSRSGPTYEQYF.

The V and J genes are TRBV18 and TRBJ2-3; 8 bases are shared with TRBD2. The germline V gene encodes CDR1 KGHSH and CDR2 LQKENI. V dropped 6 bases and J dropped 5; count of bases not matched to a gene: 10. There are 15 residues in the CDR3. CDR3: CASSRKGAGGDTQYF. In DNA, the CDR3 is TGTGCCAGCTCCCGGAAGGGTGCGGGAGGAGATACGCAGTATTTT.